The 17 T cell receptor beta chains listed next were all sequenced from one sample in a study of blood T cell repertoires in COVID-19. Profiled with immunoSEQ multiplex PCR; TCRdb holds only in-frame clones, not every one. The sample holds about 220,000 clones, around 87% seen once. Sequences were obtained from PBMCs or T cells enriched from blood (not recorded which). The source of these receptors is a woman younger than 30 in a cohort exposed to, infected with or recovered from COVID-19 (not recorded which).

The V and J genes are TRBV5-8 and TRBJ2-7, with TRBD2 identical over 8 bases. This CDR3 comprises 13 residues. The germline gives CDR1 SGHTS, CDR2 YDEGEE. V shed 4 bases and J 4 bases; nucleotides not matched to a gene: 4. CDR3 nucleotide sequence: TGTGCCAGCAGCCGGCGGGGGGAGTACGAGCAGTACTTC. Translation gives CASSRRGEYEQYF.

The chain is built from TRBV3-1 (or the pseudogene TRBV3-2) and TRBJ1-6, with no clear D. CDR1 LGHDT and CDR2 YNNKEL come from the germline V gene (reference sequence). The CDR3 is 13 amino acids. Trimming removed 0 bases at V and 17 bases at J, with 14 bases between. The CDR3 coding sequence is TGTGCCAGCAGCCAAGAGACCCTCGGGAAGATCCACTTT. Protein product: CASSQETLGKIHF.

The rearrangement links TRBV29-1 to TRBJ1-1, with D uncertain. The CDR3 is made up of 12 amino acids. Trimming removed 7 bases from V and 0 bases from J, with 9 bases in between. The germline V gene encodes CDR1 SQVTM and CDR2 ANQGSEA. CDR3 bases: TGCAGCGGCCTGACTGTGAACACTGAAGCTTTCTTT. Translation: CSGLTVNTEAFF.

The V call is TRBV11-3, the J call TRBJ2-5, with D possibly being TRBD1 (6 bases). Deletions cut 5 bases from V and 3 bases from J, with 10 bases between. CDR1 SGHNT and CDR2 YENEEA come from the germline V gene. The CDR3 spans 13 residues. CDR3: CASSATGEETQYF. CDR3 DNA sequence: TGTGCCAGCAGCGCGACAGGAGAAGAGACCCAGTACTTC. Full variable domain (missing parts from reference TRBV11-3 and TRBJ2-5): EAGVVQSPRYKIIEKKQPVAFWCNPISGHNTLYWYLQNLGQGPELLIRYENEEAVDDSQLPKDRFSAERLKGVDSTLKIQPAELGDSAVYLCASSATGEETQYFGPGTRLLVL.

The V call is TRBV11-3, the J call TRBJ2-5, with 8 bases identical to TRBD2. The V gene's germline CDR1 is SGHNT and CDR2 YENEEA. The J segment lost 2 bases and the V segment lost 5 bases, leaving 7 bases of the junction unmatched. CDR3 length equals 15 residues. Here the CDR3 reads CASSPGGRGQETQYF. The CDR3 DNA reads TGTGCCAGCAGCCCGGGGGGGCGGGGGCAAGAGACCCAGTACTTC.

Here the CDR3 DNA reads TGTGCCAGCAAAACCTCCGGGACAGGGATCAGTCGGGGCTACACCTTC. It codes for CASKTSGTGISRGYTF. This chain uses TRBV27 with TRBJ1-2; TRBD1 matches 9 bases. V shed 7 bases, J shed 8 bases, and the junction held 17 bases outside the gene matches. The CDR3 contains 16 residues. In germline, CDR1 is MNHEY, CDR2 SMNVEV (reference sequence).

V is TRBV5-1 and J is TRBJ2-6, with 14 bases identical to TRBD2. J gave up 3 bases and V 3 bases, and 2 bases lay outside the gene matches. There are 17 residues in the CDR3. The germline CDR1 and CDR2 sequences are SGHRS and YFSETQ. The CDR3 DNA sequence: TGCGCCAGCAGCTCGGGACTAGCGGGGGTTGGGGCCAACGTCCTGACTTTC. Protein: CASSSGLAGVGANVLTF.

The J gene is TRBJ1-1, the V gene TRBV5-1, with 9 bases aligning to TRBD1. V shed 0 bases, J shed 1 base, and the junction held 7 bases outside the gene matches. CDR1 is SGHRS, CDR2 YFSETQ, per germline. The CDR3 length is 17 residues. Written as DNA, the CDR3 is TGCGCCAGCAGCTTGGTCGGAGGGACAGGGAAGAACACTGAAGCTTTCTTT. Its translation is CASSLVGGTGKNTEAFF.

J is TRBJ1-1 and V is TRBV27; TRBD1 might be the D (6 bases). The CDR3 is 17 amino acids. Trimming left V 4 bases short and J 4 bases short, with 22 bases between. Germline-derived CDR1 and CDR2 are MNHEY and SMNVEV (reference sequence). The CDR3 reads CASSSMNLQGVGTEAFF. CDR3 coding DNA: TGTGCCAGCAGTTCAATGAACCTACAGGGTGTCGGCACTGAAGCTTTCTTT.

The V and J genes are TRBV6-6 and TRBJ2-1, with D perhaps matching TRBD2 (7 bases). The CDR3 totals 13 residues. The V gene's germline CDR1 is MNHNY and CDR2 SVGAGI (reference sequence). V was pared by 7 bases and J by 9 bases, with 16 bases between. The CDR3: CASTLNREGEQFF. CDR3 nucleotides: TGTGCCAGCACCCTTAACAGGGAGGGTGAGCAGTTCTTC.

V gene TRBV6-2 or TRBV6-3 combines with J gene TRBJ1-2, with TRBD1 as a possible D gene (6 bases). The CDR3 is 15 residues long. V lost 5 bases and J lost 4, with 17 bases in between. The germline gives CDR1 MNHEY, CDR2 SVGEGT. CDR3 nucleotide sequence: TGTGCCAGCAGTGGCACAGGGTTTTCCCCCTATGGCTACACCTTC. Amino acid sequence: CASSGTGFSPYGYTF.

The rearrangement links TRBV11-3 to TRBJ2-7; 11 nucleotides match TRBD2. Losses at the gene ends were 0 bases for V and 7 bases for J; bases not matched to a gene: 14. Germline V gene lookup returns CDR1 SGHNT and CDR2 YENEEA. The CDR3 is 18 amino acids. CDR3: CASSLDSATSGGRGEQYF. CDR3 in DNA: TGTGCCAGCAGCTTAGATTCTGCCACTAGCGGGGGTCGGGGAGAGCAGTACTTC.

The chain has TRBV21-1 and TRBJ1-2; the table assigns TRBD1, which was not confirmed against the DNA. TRBV21-1 is labeled a pseudogene. The CDR3 consists of 19 residues. CDR3 bases: TGTGCCAGCAGCAAGGGGCGTCCCGGGACAGGGGGTCCGTCGAATGGCTACACCTTC. The encoded protein is CASSKGRPGTGGPSNGYTF.

The chain combines TRBV6-2 or TRBV6-3 with TRBJ2-1; D gene unclear. Germline V gene lookup returns CDR1 MNHEY and CDR2 SVGEGT. V lost 4 bases and J 7 bases, leaving 8 bases between the germline ends. The CDR3 is 12 amino acids. The CDR3 bases are TGTGCCAGCAGTTCCTTTTTGAATGAGCAGTTCTTC. Amino acid sequence: CASSSFLNEQFF.

The J gene is TRBJ2-6, the V gene TRBV18; 10 bases fit TRBD1. Germline V gives CDR1 KGHSH, CDR2 LQKENI. There are 16 residues in the CDR3. With V trimmed by 5 bases and J by 0 bases, 1 base remained unmatched. In nucleotides, the CDR3 is TGTGCCAGCTCAGGGACAGGGGCCTCTGGGGCCAACGTCCTGACTTTC. It codes for CASSGTGASGANVLTF.

V usage is TRBV6-4 and J usage is TRBJ2-3; D uncertain. Germline lookup yields CDR1 MRHNA and CDR2 SNTAGT. V shed 4 bases and J shed 0 bases, with 11 bases lying between them. The CDR3 consists of 15 residues. The CDR3 bases are TGTGCCAGCAGTGCCCAGGTTTCTAGCACAGATACGCAGTATTTT. Encoded protein: CASSAQVSSTDTQYF.

CDR3 in DNA: TGTGCCAGCAGCCCGACAGTGAGCTCCTACGAGCAGTACTTC. Translation: CASSPTVSSYEQYF. The rearrangement uses TRBV7-2 and TRBJ2-7; perhaps TRBD1 as D (5 bases). The CDR3 extends over 14 amino acids. Trimming removed 5 bases from V and 0 bases from J, with 11 bases in between. The germline V gene has CDR1 SGHTA and CDR2 FQGNSA.